The 15 T cell receptor beta chains presented below share a single source sample, sequenced in a study of OX40 agonist ivuxolimab in advanced cancers. Some clones are missing from TCRdb's copy, which holds only in-frame ones; the method was immunoSEQ multiplex PCR. The table includes approximately 22,000 clones, more than 75% detected once. The source was CD4+ or CD8+ T cells sorted from blood, collected in a trial of the OX40 agonist ivuxolimab. These receptors were collected from an adult with an advanced solid tumor such as melanoma, head and neck, liver or kidney cancer.

The rearrangement links TRBV13 to TRBJ2-1; D gene unclear. Germline V gene sequence: CDR1 PRHDT, CDR2 FYEKMQ (reference sequence). This CDR3 has 13 residues. The V and J ends lost 4 bases and 7 bases respectively, with 11 bases between them. The CDR3 here is CASSSTQENEQFF. Here the CDR3 DNA reads TGTGCCAGCAGCTCCACCCAGGAGAATGAGCAGTTCTTC.

J is TRBJ2-2 and V is TRBV28, with D perhaps matching TRBD1 (5 bases). V lost 3 bases to trimming and J lost 4 bases, with 6 bases between them. Germline CDR1 is MDHEN and CDR2 is SYDVKM. CDR3 size: 13 residues. CDR3 residues: CASSFRVTGELFF. The CDR3 nucleotides are TGTGCCAGCAGTTTCAGGGTCACCGGGGAGCTGTTTTTT. The whole variable domain, filled in from reference TRBV28 and TRBJ2-2, reads DVKVTQSSRYLVKRTGEKVFLECVQDMDHENMFWYRQDPGLGLRLIYFSYDVKMKEKGDIPEGYSVSREKKERFSLILESASTNQTSMYLCASSFRVTGELFFGEGSRLTVL.

The gene calls are TRBV10-1 and TRBJ2-1, with 8 nucleotides matching TRBD2. From germline, CDR1 is WNHNN and CDR2 SYGVQD (reference sequence). The CDR3 is made up of 18 amino acids. After removal of 0 bases from V and 7 bases from J, the junction contained 14 bases not matched to a gene. CDR3 in amino acids: CASSESNFAPAGVNEQFF. CDR3 in DNA: TGCGCCAGCAGTGAGTCGAATTTCGCGCCAGCGGGGGTAAATGAGCAGTTCTTC.

The CDR3 coding sequence is TGTGCCAGCAGCCTGAAAGAACGTGGACAGAGCTCCTATAATTCACCCCTCCACTTT. It codes for CASSLKERGQSSYNSPLHF. This chain links TRBV5-6 with TRBJ1-6, with a weak D call TRBD1 (6 bases). CDR3 length equals 19 residues. Trimming took off 4 bases at V and 0 bases at J, with 20 bases between the two ends. CDR1 SGHDT and CDR2 YYEEEE come from the germline V gene.

The V gene is TRBV7-8, the J gene TRBJ1-4; D may be TRBD1 (5 bases). This CDR3 contains 14 residues. Per the germline V gene, CDR1 is SGHVS and CDR2 is FQNEAQ. The ends were cut back, 4 bases at V and 7 bases at J, with 13 bases in the middle. For the CDR3, the DNA is TGTGCCAGCAGCTCAGGGTTTGCCGGTGAAAAACTGTTTTTT. This encodes CASSSGFAGEKLFF.

This clone is judged large (0.1 to 1%). The chain uses TRBV6-5 and TRBJ2-7, with 10 bases aligning to TRBD2. The trim removed 4 bases at V and 6 bases at J, leaving 3 bases unmatched. The CDR3 has 13 residues. In germline, CDR1 is MNHEY, CDR2 SVGAGI. For the CDR3, the DNA is TGTGCCAGCAGTTGGGGACTAGCGTTCGAGCAGTACTTC. This sequence encodes CASSWGLAFEQYF.

This clone appeared a single time. The chain uses TRBV5-1 and TRBJ2-5; TRBD1 is a possible D gene (6 bases). This CDR3 contains 15 residues. Per the germline V gene, CDR1 is SGHRS and CDR2 is YFSETQ. Trimming stripped 0 bases from V and 5 bases from J, with 14 bases between. The chain's CDR3 is CASSLVDSGVETQYF. The CDR3 DNA sequence: TGCGCCAGCAGCTTGGTTGATTCAGGGGTGGAGACCCAGTACTTC.

The V and J genes are TRBV25-1 and TRBJ2-7, with TRBD1 identical over 9 bases. This CDR3 region has 14 residues. V dropped 8 bases and J dropped 3; count of bases not matched to a gene: 8. Germline CDR1 is MGHDK and CDR2 is SYGVNS. CDR3 region: CASEPMDRGYEQYF. CDR3 sequence (DNA): TGTGCCAGCGAGCCCATGGACAGGGGCTACGAGCAGTACTTC.

This clone was seen a few times. The J gene is TRBJ1-1, the V gene TRBV7-9, with D unclear. Germline values: CDR1 SEHNR, CDR2 FQNEAQ (reference sequence). The V end lost 5 bases, the J end lost 4 bases, and 5 bases lay between the germline ends. The CDR3 consists of 11 residues. For the CDR3, the DNA is TGTGCCAGCAGCCAGACCACTGAAGCTTTCTTT. Translating it yields CASSQTTEAFF.

V gene TRBV4-2 combines with J gene TRBJ2-7; 9 bases map to TRBD1. With 4 bases clipped from V and 7 bases from J, the junction kept 5 bases outside the gene matches. The CDR3 is 13 residues long. Germline V CDR1 and CDR2: LGHNA, YNFKEQ. This CDR3 is CASSPGQGREQYF. The CDR3 DNA reads TGTGCCAGCAGCCCGGGACAGGGCAGGGAGCAGTACTTC.

The V gene is TRBV10-2, the J gene TRBJ1-6, with 9 nucleotides matching TRBD1. Losses at the gene ends were 2 bases for V and 9 bases for J; bases not matched to a gene: 2. Per germline, CDR1 WSHSY and CDR2 SAAADI. The CDR3 runs to 14 residues. CDR3 protein: CASSEGQGSSPLHF. The CDR3 DNA sequence: TGCGCCAGCAGTGAGGGACAGGGGAGTTCACCCCTCCACTTT.

The V and J genes are TRBV13 and TRBJ1-4; 10 bases are a match to TRBD1. V dropped 7 bases and J dropped 6; count of bases not matched to a gene: 8. Germline assignment: CDR1 PRHDT and CDR2 FYEKMQ (reference sequence). The CDR3 is 15 residues long. The CDR3 DNA reads as TGTGCCAGCAATTTCCGGGACAGGGGTGATGAAAAACTGTTTTTT. Translation: CASNFRDRGDEKLFF. Together with reference TRBV13 and TRBJ1-4, the CDR3 gives the full variable domain: AAGVIQSPRHLIKEKRETATLKCYPIPRHDTVYWYQQGPGQDPQFLISFYEKMQSDKGSIPDRFSAQQFSDYHSELNMSSLELGDSALYFCASNFRDRGDEKLFFGSGTQLSVL.

This clone was counted only a few times. This chain joins TRBV19 and TRBJ2-7; possibly TRBD1 for D (5 bases). Trimming left V 10 bases short and J 6 bases short, with 22 bases between. The CDR3 length is 14 residues. Per the germline V gene, CDR1 is LNHDA and CDR2 is SQIVND (reference sequence). The DNA for the CDR3 is TGTGCCACCGACTCCGGGCAGGGTCCCTCCGAGCAGTACTTC. This translates into CATDSGQGPSEQYF. The entire variable domain, with the rest obtained from reference TRBV19 and TRBJ2-7, is as follows: DGGITQSPKYLFRKEGQNVTLSCEQNLNHDAMYWYRQDPGQGLRLIYYSQIVNDFQKGDIAEGYSVSREKKESFPLTVTSAQKNPTAFYLCATDSGQGPSEQYFGPGTRLTVT.

The gene calls are TRBV27 and TRBJ1-4; D perhaps matches TRBD1 (5 bases). CDR1 and CDR2 from the germline V gene are MNHEY and SMNVEV (reference sequence). Trimming left V 5 bases short and J 8 bases short, with 12 bases between. The CDR3 sequence is 13 residues long. The CDR3 bases are TGTGCCAGCAGTCCCCATCGGGGCGAAAAACTGTTTTTT. This encodes CASSPHRGEKLFF.

J is TRBJ2-6 and V is TRBV5-4; D could derive from TRBD1 or TRBD2 (5 bases each). This CDR3 is 16 amino acids long. V lost 4 bases and J lost 0, with 11 bases in between. The germline CDR1 and CDR2 sequences are SGHNT and YYREEE (reference sequence). Here the CDR3 DNA reads TGTGCCAGCAGCCCGCTGGGGGTCTCTGGGGCCAACGTCCTGACTTTC. It yields the protein CASSPLGVSGANVLTF.